This section outlines one T cell receptor (beta chain) sequence together with its context. These data come from a study of blood T cell repertoires in COVID-19. Study overall: PBMCs, B-cell-depleted T cells, or T cells provided the cDNA or gDNA that made up the material.

The germline V and J ends were trimmed by 5 bases and 6 bases, with 11 bases remaining between them. This CDR3 is built from 12 residues. CDR1 and CDR2 (germline): SEHNR, FQNEAQ (reference sequence). Methods used by the authors: From reference gene primer amplification, estimates of nucleated cell counts were derived. The table came from immunoSEQ multiplex PCR; TCRdb's copy has only in-frame clones and leaves some out. V, J and clone size are taken as reported in that table, and D and trimming were inferred from the DNA itself. The repertoire includes roughly 200,000 clones, 83% of them detected once, and 1.5% sits in the top ten.

The chain combines TRBV7-9 with TRBJ2-7, with TRBD2 as a possible D gene (5 bases). Sequencing was performed on peripheral blood. The TCR originated in a human donor in a cohort sampled during active COVID-19. The CDR3, as DNA: TGTGCCAGCAGCCCCTATGCGGGCGAGCAGTACTTC. The encoded protein is CASSPYAGEQYF.